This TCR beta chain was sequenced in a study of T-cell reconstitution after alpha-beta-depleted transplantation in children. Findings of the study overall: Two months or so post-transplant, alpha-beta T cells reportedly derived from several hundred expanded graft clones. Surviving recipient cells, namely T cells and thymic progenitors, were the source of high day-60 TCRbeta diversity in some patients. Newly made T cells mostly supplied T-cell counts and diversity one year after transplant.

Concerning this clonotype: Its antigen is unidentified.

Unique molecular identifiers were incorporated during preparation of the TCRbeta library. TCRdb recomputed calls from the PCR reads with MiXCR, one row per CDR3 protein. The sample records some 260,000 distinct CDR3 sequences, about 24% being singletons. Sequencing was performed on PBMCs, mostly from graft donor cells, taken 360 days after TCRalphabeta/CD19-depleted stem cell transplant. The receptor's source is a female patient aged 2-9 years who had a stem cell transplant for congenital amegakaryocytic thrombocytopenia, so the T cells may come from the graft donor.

The chain's CDR3 is CSASGLAGSTGELFF. CDR3 in DNA: TGCAGTGCCTCGGGGCTAGCGGGGTCCACCGGGGAGCTGTTTTTT. This chain connects TRBV20-1 to TRBJ2-2; 9 nucleotides line up with TRBD2. Per the germline V gene, CDR1 is DFQATT and CDR2 is SNEGSKA (reference sequence). J was trimmed by 4 bases and V by 6 bases; bases with no gene match: 9. CDR3 length: 15 residues.